Sequencing of this T cell receptor (beta chain) was carried out in a study of T cells in Graves' hyperthyroidism and ophthalmopathy. This CDR3 is built from 17 residues. V lost 1 base to trimming and J lost 0 bases; unmatched junction nucleotides: 4. In germline, CDR1 is SGHKS, CDR2 YYEKEE (reference sequence). This clonotype has ten or more counts. The target antigen is unknown. RNA transcripts yielded amplified TCR beta CDR3 regions. The primer set for the first-round RT-PCR of the TCR CDR3 was HTBI. TCRdb itself ran the multiplex PCR reads through MiXCR, one entry per CDR3 protein. The sample carries about 770,000 distinct CDR3 sequences, about 17% recorded once. Broader study findings: Also found in blood were most expanded thyroid clonotypes above 0.001.

The sample consisted of blood. The TCR originated in a woman aged 45-60 years with Graves' hyperthyroidism that later progressed to Graves' ophthalmopathy. The genes are TRBV5-5 and TRBJ1-1; TRBD1 matches 12 bases. This CDR3 reads CASSLWGQGAMNTEAFF. CDR3 bases: TGTGCCAGCAGCTTGTGGGGACAGGGGGCAATGAACACTGAAGCTTTCTTT.